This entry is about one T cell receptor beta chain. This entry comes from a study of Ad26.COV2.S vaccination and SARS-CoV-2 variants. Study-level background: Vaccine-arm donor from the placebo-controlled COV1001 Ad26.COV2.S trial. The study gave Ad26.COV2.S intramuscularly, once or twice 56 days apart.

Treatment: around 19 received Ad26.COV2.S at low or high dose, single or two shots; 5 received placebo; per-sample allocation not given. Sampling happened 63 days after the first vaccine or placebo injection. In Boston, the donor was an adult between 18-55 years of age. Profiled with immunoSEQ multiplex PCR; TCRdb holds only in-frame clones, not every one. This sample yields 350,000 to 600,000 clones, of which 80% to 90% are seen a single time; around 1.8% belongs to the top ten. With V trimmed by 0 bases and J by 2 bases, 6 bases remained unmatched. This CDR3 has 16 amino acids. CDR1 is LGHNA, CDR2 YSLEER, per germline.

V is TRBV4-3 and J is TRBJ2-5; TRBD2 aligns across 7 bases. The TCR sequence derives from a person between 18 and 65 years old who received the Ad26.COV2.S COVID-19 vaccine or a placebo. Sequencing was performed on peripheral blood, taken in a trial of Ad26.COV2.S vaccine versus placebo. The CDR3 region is CASSQDWAGDQETQYF. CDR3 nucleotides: TGCGCCAGCAGCCAAGATTGGGCGGGGGATCAAGAGACCCAGTACTTC.